The clone carrying this T cell receptor beta chain has at least ten counts. Uncontrolled infections, other autoimmune diseases, pregnancy or lactation led to exclusion of patients. The V gene end was trimmed by 1 base and the J gene end by 0 bases; junction bases not matched to a gene: 8. Germline-derived CDR1 and CDR2 are MNHEY and SVGEGT. This CDR3 contains 18 residues. Amplified TCR beta CDR3 regions derived from RNA transcripts. With the HTBI primer set, the TCR CDR3 went through a first round of RT-PCR. TCRdb called the multiplex PCR reads again in MiXCR, with one record for every CDR3 protein. The sample shows about 260,000 distinct CDR3 sequences, less than 30% of them seen only once. The source of the sample is a study of T cells in Graves' hyperthyroidism and ophthalmopathy.

The rearrangement links TRBV6-2 or TRBV6-3 to TRBJ2-2; 7 nucleotides line up with TRBD1. This sequence was found in a man aged 40-49 years with Graves' hyperthyroidism that later progressed to Graves' ophthalmopathy. The sequencing sample was made of blood. The CDR3 protein is CASSYLGYGTANTGELFF. In DNA form, the CDR3 reads TGTGCCAGCAGTTACTTGGGATACGGGACAGCGAACACCGGGGAGCTGTTTTTT.